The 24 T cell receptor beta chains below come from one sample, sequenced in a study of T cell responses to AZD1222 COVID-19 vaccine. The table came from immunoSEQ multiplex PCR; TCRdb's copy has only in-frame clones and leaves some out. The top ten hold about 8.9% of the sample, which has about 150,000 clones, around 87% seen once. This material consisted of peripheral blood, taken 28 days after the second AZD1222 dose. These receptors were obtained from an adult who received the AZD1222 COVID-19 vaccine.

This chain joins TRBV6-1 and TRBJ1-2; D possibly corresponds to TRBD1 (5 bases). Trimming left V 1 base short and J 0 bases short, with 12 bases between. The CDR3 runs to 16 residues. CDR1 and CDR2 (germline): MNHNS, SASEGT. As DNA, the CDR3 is TGTGCCAGCAGTGAAGTATGGGGGAATACTAACTATGGCTACACCTTC. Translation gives CASSEVWGNTNYGYTF.

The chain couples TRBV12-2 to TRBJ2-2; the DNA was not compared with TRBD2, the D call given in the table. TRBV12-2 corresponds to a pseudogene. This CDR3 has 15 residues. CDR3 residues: CASRLVSGNTGELFF. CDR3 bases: TGTGCAAGTCGCTTAGTTAGCGGTAACACCGGGGAGCTGTTTTTT.

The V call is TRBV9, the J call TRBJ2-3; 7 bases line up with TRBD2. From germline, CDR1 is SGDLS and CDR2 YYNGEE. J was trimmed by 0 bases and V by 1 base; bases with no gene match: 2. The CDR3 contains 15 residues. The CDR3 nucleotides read TGTGCCAGCAGCGTAAGTAGCGGGAGCACAGATACGCAGTATTTT. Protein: CASSVSSGSTDTQYF.

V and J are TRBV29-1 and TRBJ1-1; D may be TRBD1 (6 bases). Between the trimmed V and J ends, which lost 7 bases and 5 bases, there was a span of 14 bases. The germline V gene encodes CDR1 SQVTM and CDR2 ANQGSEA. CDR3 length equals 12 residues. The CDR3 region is CSASGGRTEAFF. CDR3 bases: TGCAGCGCGTCTGGGGGGCGGACTGAAGCTTTCTTT.

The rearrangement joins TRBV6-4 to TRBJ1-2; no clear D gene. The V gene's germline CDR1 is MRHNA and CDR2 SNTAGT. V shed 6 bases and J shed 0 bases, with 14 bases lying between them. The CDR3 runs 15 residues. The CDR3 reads CASSGRWHTNYGYTF. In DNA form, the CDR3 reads TGTGCCAGCAGCGGACGCTGGCATACTAACTATGGCTACACCTTC.

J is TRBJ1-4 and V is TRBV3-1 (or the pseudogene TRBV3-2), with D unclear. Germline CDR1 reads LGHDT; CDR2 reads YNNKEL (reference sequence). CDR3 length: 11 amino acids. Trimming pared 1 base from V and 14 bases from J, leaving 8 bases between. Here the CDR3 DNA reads TGTGCCAGCAGCCAAGGAGATCGGCTGTTTTTT. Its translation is CASSQGDRLFF.

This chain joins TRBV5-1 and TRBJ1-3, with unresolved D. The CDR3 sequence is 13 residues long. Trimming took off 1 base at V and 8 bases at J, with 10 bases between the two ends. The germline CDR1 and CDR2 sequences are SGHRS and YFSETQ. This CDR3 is CASSLFNQDTIYF. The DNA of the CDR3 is TGCGCCAGCAGCTTGTTTAACCAGGACACCATATATTTT.

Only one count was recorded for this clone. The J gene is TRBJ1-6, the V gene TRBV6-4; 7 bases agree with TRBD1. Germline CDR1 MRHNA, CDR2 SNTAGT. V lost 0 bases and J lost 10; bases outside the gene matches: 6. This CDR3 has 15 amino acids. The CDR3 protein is CASSDSTGYRSPLHF. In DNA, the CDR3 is TGTGCCAGCAGTGACTCGACAGGGTATCGCTCACCCCTCCACTTT.

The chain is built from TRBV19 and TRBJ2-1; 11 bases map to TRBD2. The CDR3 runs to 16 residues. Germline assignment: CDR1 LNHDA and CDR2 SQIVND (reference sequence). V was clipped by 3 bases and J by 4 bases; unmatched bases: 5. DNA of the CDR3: TGTGCCAGTAGTATCCCTAGCGGGAGGAGGTACAATGAGCAGTTCTTC. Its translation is CASSIPSGRRYNEQFF.

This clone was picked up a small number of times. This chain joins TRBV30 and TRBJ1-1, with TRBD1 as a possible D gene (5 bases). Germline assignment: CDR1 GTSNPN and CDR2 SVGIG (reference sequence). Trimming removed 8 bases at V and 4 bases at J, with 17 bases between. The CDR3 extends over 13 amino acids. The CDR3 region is CASFGGAGTEAFF. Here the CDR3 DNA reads TGTGCCAGTTTCGGAGGGGCCGGCACTGAAGCTTTCTTT.

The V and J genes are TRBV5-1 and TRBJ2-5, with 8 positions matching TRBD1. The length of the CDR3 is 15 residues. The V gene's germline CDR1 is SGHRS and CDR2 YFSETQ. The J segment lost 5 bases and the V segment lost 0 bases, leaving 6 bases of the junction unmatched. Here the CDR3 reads CASSLAQGAGETQYF. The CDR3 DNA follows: TGCGCCAGCAGCTTGGCCCAGGGGGCCGGGGAGACCCAGTACTTC.

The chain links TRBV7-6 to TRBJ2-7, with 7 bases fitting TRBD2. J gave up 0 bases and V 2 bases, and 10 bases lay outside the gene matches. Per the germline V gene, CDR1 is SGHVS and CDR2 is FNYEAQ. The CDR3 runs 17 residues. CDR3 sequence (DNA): TGTGCCAGCAGCTTAACATGGGGAGGGGCTGGCTCCTACGAGCAGTACTTC. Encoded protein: CASSLTWGGAGSYEQYF.

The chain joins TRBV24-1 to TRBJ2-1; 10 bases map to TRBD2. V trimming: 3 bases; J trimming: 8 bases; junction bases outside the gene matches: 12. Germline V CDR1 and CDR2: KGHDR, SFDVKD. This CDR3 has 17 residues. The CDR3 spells CATSDPVGTSDSDEQFF. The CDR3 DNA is TGTGCCACCAGTGATCCCGTGGGGACTAGCGATTCGGATGAGCAGTTCTTC.

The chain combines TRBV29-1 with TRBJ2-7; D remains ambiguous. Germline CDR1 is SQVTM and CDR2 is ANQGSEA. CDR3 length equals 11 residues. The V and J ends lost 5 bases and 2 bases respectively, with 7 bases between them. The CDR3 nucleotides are TGCAGCGTTAAAGGCCCCTACGAGCAGTACTTC. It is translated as CSVKGPYEQYF.

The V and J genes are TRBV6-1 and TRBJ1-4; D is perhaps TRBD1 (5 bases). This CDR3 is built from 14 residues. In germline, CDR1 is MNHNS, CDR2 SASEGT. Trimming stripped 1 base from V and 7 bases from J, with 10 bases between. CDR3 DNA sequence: TGTGCCAGCAGTGAAGGGTGGGGCGTTGAAAAACTGTTTTTT. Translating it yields CASSEGWGVEKLFF.

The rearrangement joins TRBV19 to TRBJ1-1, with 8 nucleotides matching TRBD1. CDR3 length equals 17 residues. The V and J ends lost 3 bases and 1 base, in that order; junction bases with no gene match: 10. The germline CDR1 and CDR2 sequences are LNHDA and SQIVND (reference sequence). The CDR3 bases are TGTGCCAGTAGTATGACAGGGCAGGGGGCGAAGAACACTGAAGCTTTCTTT. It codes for CASSMTGQGAKNTEAFF.

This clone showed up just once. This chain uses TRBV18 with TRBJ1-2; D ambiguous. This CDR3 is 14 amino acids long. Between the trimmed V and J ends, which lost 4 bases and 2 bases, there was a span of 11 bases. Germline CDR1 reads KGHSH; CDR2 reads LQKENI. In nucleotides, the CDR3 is TGTGCCAGCTCACGCCCCCCGGGAAACTATGGCTACACCTTC. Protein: CASSRPPGNYGYTF.

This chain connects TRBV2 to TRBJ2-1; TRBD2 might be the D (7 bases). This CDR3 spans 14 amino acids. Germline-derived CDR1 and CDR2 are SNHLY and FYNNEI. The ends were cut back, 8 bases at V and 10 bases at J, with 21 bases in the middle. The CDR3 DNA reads TGTGCCAGCCGACAACGGGGGGCGCTAAACGAGCAGTTCTTC. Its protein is CASRQRGALNEQFF.

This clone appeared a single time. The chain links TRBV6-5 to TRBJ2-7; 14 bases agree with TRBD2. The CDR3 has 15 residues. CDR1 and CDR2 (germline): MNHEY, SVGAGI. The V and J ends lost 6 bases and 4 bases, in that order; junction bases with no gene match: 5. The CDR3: CASSSGTSGSYEQYF. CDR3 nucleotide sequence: TGTGCCAGCAGCTCAGGGACTAGCGGGAGTTACGAGCAGTACTTC.

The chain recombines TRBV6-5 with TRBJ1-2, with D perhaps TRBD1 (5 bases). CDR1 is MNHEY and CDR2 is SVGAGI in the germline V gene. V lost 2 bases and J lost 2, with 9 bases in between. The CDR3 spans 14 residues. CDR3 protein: CASSYREGNYGYTF. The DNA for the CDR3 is TGTGCCAGCAGTTACAGGGAGGGGAACTATGGCTACACCTTC.

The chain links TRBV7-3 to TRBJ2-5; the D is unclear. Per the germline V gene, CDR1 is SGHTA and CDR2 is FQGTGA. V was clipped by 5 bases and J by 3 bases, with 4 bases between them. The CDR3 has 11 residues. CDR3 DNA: TGTGCCAGCAGCACGAAAGAGACCCAGTACTTC. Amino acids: CASSTKETQYF.

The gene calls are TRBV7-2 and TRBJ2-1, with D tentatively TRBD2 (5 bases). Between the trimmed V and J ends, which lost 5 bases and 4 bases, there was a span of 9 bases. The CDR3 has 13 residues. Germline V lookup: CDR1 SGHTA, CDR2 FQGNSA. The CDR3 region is CASSPGTYNEQFF. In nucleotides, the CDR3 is TGTGCCAGCAGCCCGGGAACTTACAATGAGCAGTTCTTC.

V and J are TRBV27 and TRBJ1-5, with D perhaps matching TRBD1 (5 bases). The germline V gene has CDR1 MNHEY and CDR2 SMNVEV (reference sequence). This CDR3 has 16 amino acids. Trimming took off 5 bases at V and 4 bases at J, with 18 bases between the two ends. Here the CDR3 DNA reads TGTGCCAGCAGTCCCAGTCCGGGACGGACTAATCAGCCCCAGCATTTT. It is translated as CASSPSPGRTNQPQHF.

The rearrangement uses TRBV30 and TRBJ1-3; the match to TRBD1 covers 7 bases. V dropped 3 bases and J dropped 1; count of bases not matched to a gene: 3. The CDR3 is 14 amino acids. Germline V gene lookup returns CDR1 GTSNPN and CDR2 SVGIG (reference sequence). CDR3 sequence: CAWRPGGSGNTIYF. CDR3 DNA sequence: TGTGCCTGGAGACCAGGGGGATCTGGAAACACCATATATTTT.